The source of this T cell receptor beta chain is a study of T-cell reconstitution after alpha-beta-depleted transplantation in children. This clonotype has a single count. A library of TCRbeta sequences, prepared with unique molecular identifiers, was generated. TCRdb reprocessed the PCR reads with MiXCR, giving one entry per CDR3 protein. The table records under 850,000 distinct CDR3 sequences, about 12% of them present only once. CDR3 length: 15 residues. After removal of 6 bases from V and 4 bases from J, the junction contained 7 bases not matched to a gene. The sample here was PBMCs, taken before TCRalphabeta/CD19-depleted stem cell transplant. The receptor was isolated from a girl aged 2-10 years with congenital amegakaryocytic thrombocytopenia, due to receive a stem cell transplant. The chain joins TRBV12-3 or TRBV12-4 to TRBJ1-5; 9 nucleotides agree with TRBD1. CDR3 sequence reads: CASSPGQGPNQPQHF. The DNA of the CDR3 is TGTGCCAGCAGCCCCGGACAGGGGCCAAATCAGCCCCAGCATTTT.